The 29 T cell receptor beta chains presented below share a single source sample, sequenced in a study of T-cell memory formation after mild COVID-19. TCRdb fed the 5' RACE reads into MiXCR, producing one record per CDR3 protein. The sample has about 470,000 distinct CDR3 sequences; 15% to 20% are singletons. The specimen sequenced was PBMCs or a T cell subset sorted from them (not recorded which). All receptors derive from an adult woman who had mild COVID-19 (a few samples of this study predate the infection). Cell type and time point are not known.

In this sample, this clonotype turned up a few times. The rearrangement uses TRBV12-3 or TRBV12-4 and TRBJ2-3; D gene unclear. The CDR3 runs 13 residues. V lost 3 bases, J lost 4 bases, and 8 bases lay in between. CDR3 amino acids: CASSFDFPDTQYF. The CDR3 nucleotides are TGTGCCAGCAGTTTTGATTTCCCAGATACGCAGTATTTT.

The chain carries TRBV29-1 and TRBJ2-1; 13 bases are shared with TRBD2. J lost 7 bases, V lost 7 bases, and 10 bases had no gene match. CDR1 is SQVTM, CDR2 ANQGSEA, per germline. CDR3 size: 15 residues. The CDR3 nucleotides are TGCAGCGCTAACTACGGGACTAGCGGGGCTAATGAGCAGTTCTTC. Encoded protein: CSANYGTSGANEQFF.

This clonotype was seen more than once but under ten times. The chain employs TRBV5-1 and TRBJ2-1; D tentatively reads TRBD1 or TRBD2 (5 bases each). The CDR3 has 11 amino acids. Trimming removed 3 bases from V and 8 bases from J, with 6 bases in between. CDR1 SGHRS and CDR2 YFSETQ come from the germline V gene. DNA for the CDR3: TGCGCCAGCAGCTGGGGGTATGAGCAGTTCTTC. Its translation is CASSWGYEQFF.

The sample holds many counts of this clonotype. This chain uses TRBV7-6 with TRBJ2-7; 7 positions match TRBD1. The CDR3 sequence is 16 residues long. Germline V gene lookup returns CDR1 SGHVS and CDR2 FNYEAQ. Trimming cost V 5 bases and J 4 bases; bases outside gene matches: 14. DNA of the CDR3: TGTGCCAGCAGCACCGGACAGGACAATTCCCCGTACGAGCAGTACTTC. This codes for CASSTGQDNSPYEQYF.

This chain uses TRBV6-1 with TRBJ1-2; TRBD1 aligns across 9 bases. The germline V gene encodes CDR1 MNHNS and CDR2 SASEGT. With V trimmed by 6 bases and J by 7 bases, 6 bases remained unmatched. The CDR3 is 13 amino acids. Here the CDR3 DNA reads TGTGCCAGCAGGGACAGGGGAACGGTTGGCTACACCTTC. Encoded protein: CASRDRGTVGYTF.

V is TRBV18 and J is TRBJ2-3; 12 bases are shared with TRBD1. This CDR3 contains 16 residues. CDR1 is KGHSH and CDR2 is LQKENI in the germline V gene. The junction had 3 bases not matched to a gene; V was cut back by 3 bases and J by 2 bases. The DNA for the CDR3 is TGTGCCAGCTCACCGGGACAGGGGGCGTTCACAGATACGCAGTATTTT. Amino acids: CASSPGQGAFTDTQYF. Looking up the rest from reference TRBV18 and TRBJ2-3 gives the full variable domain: NAGVMQNPRHLVRRRGQEARLRCSPMKGHSHVYWYRQLPEEGLKFMVYLQKENIIDESGMPKERFSAEFPKEGPSILRIQQVVRGDSAAYFCASSPGQGAFTDTQYFGPGTRLTVL.

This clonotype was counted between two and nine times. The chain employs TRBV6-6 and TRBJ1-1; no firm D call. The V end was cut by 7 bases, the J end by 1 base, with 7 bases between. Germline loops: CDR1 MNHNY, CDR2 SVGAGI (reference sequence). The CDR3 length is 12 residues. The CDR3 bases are TGTGCCAGCAACGAGTGGAACACTGAAGCTTTCTTT. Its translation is CASNEWNTEAFF.

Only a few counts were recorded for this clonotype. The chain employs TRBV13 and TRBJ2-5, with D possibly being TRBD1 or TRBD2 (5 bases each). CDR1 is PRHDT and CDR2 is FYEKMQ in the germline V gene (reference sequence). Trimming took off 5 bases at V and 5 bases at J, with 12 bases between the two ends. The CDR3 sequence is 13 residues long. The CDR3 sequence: CASSPRGYETQYF. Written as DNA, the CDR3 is TGTGCCAGCAGCCCGAGGGGTTACGAGACCCAGTACTTC.

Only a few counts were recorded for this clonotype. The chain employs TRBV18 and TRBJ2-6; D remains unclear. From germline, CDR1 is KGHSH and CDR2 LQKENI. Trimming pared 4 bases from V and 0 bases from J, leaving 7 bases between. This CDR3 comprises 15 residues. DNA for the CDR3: TGTGCCAGCTCACGGGTCATCTCTGGGGCCAACGTCCTGACTTTC. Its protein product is CASSRVISGANVLTF.

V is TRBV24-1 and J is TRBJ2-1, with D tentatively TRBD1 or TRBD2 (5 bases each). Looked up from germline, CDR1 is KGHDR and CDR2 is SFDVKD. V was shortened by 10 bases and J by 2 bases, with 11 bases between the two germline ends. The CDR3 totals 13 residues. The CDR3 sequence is CATGWGTYNEQFF. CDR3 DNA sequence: TGTGCCACGGGGTGGGGGACCTACAATGAGCAGTTCTTC.

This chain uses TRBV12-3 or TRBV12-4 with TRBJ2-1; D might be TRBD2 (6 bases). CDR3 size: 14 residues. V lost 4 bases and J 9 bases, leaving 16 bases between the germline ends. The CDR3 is CASSSGLPPSEQFF. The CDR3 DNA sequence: TGTGCCAGCAGTTCCGGACTACCCCCCAGTGAGCAGTTCTTC.

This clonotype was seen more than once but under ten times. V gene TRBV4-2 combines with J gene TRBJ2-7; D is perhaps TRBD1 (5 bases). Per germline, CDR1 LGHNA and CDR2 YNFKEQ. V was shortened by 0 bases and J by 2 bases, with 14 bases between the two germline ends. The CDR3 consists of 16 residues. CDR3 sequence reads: CASSQDNTGYTYEQYF. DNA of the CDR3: TGTGCCAGCAGCCAAGATAACACAGGTTATACCTACGAGCAGTACTTC.

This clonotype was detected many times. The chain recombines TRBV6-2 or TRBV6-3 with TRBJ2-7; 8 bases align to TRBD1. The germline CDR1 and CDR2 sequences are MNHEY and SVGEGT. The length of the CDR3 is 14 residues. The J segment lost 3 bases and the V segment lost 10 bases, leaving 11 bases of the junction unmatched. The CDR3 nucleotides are TGTGCCACCCGGGTGTGGACAGGGAACTACGAGCAGTACTTC. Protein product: CATRVWTGNYEQYF.

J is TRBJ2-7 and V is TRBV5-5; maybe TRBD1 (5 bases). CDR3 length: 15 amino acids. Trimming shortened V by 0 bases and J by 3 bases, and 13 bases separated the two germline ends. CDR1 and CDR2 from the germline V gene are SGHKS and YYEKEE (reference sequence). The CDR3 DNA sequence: TGTGCCAGCAGCTTGGTACAGGACCACATCTACGAGCAGTACTTC. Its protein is CASSLVQDHIYEQYF.

The CDR3 DNA reads TGCAGTGCTAACCTGGGACTAGCCTACGAGCAGTACTTC. Encoded protein: CSANLGLAYEQYF. The chain combines TRBV20-1 with TRBJ2-7; 8 bases fit TRBD2. The germline CDR1 and CDR2 sequences are DFQATT and SNEGSKA (reference sequence). The ends lost 4 bases at V and 2 bases at J; junction bases unmatched: 4. This CDR3 is built from 13 residues.

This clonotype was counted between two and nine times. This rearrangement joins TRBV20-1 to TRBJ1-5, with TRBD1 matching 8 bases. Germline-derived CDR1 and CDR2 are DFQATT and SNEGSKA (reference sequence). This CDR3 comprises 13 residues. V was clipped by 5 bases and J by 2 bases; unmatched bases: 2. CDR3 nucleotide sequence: TGCAGTGCTCCGGACAGGGGCAATCAGCCCCAGCATTTT. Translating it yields CSAPDRGNQPQHF.

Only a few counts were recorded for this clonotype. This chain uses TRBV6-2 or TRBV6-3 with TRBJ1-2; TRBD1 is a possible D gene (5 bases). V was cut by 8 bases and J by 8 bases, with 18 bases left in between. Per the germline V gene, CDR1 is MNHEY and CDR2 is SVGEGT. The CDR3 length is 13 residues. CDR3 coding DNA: TGTGCCAGCGGCCCCGGGACGCCCCGAGGCTACACCTTC. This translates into CASGPGTPRGYTF.

CDR3 DNA: TGTGCCAGCAGCGTTTACAGTCGCCCCTACAATGAGCAGTTCTTC. It translates to CASSVYSRPYNEQFF. The V gene is TRBV13, the J gene TRBJ2-1; D not certain. Per the germline V gene, CDR1 is PRHDT and CDR2 is FYEKMQ (reference sequence). The CDR3 sequence is 15 residues long. V was clipped by 5 bases and J by 2 bases, with 13 bases between them.

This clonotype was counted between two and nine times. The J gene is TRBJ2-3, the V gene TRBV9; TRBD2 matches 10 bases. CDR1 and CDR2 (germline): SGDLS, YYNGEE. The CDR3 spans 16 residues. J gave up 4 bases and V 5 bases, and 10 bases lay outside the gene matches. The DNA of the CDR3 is TGTGCCAGCAGTATAACGGGACTAGCGAGCGCAGATACGCAGTATTTT. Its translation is CASSITGLASADTQYF. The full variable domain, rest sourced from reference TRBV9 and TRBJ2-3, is DSGVTQTPKHLITATGQRVTLRCSPRSGDLSVYWYQQSLDQGLQFLIQYYNGEERAKGNILERFSAQQFPDLHSELNLSSLELGDSALYFCASSITGLASADTQYFGPGTRLTVL.

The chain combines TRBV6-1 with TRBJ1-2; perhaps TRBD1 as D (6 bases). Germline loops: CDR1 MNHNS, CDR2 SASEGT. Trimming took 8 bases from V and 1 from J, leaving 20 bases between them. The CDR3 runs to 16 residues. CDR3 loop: CASQSWGGADNYGYTF. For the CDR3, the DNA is TGTGCCAGCCAAAGTTGGGGGGGGGCTGATAACTATGGCTACACCTTC.

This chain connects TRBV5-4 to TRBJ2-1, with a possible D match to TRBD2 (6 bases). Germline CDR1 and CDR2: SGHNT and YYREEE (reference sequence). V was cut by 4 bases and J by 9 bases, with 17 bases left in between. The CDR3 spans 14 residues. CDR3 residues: CASSPGLPGGEQFF. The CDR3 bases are TGTGCCAGCAGCCCGGGACTCCCCGGGGGTGAGCAGTTCTTC. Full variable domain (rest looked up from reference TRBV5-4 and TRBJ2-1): ETGVTQSPTHLIKTRGQQVTLRCSSQSGHNTVSWYQQALGQGPQFIFQYYREEENGRGNFPPRFSGLQFPNYSSELNVNALELDDSALYLCASSPGLPGGEQFFGPGTRLTVL.

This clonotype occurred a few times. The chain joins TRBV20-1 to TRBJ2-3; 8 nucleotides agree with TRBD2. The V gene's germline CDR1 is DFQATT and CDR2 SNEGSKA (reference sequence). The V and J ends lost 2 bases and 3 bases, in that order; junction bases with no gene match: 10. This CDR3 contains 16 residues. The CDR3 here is CSARPHRGGPTDTQYF. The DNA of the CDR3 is TGCAGTGCTAGACCGCATCGGGGGGGCCCTACAGATACGCAGTATTTT.

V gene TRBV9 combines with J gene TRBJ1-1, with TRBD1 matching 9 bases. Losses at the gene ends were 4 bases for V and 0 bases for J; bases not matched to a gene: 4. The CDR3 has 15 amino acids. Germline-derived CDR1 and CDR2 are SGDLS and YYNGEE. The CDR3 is CASSKRQGVNTEAFF. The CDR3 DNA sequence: TGTGCCAGCAGCAAAAGACAGGGGGTGAACACTGAAGCTTTCTTT.

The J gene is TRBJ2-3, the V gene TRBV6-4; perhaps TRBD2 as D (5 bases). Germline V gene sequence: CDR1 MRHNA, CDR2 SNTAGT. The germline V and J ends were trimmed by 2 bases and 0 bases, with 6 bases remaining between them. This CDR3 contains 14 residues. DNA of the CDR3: TGTGCCAGCAGTGACGGCGGGAGCACAGATACGCAGTATTTT. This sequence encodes CASSDGGSTDTQYF.

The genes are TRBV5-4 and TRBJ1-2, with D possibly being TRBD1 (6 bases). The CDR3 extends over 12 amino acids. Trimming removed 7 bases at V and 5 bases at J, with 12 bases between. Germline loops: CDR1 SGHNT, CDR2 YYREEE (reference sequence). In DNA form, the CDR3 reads TGTGCCAGCTACAGGGAGCGGTATGGCTACACCTTC. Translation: CASYRERYGYTF.

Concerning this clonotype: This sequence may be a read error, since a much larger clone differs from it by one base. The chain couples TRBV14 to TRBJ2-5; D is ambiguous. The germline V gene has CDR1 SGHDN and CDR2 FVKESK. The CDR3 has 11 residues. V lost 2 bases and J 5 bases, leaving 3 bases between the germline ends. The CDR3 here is CASSQLETQYF. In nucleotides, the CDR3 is TGTGCCAGCAGCCAATTGGAGACCCAGTACTTC.

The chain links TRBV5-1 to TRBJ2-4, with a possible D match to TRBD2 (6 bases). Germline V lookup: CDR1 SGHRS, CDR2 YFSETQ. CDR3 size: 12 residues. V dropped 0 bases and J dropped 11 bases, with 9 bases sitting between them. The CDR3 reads CASSLAEGVQYF. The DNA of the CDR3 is TGCGCCAGCAGCTTGGCGGAGGGCGTTCAGTACTTC.

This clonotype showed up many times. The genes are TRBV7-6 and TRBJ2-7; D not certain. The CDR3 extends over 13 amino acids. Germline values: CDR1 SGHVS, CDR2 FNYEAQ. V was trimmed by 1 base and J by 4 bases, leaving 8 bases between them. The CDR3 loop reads CASSLEGPYEQYF. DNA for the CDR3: TGTGCCAGCAGCTTAGAAGGGCCGTACGAGCAGTACTTC.

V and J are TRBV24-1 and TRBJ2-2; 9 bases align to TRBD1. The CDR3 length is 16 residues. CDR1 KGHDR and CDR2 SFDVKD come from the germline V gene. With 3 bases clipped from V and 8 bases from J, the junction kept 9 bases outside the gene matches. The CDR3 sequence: CATSDPGTGIMGELFF. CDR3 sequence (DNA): TGTGCCACCAGTGATCCAGGGACAGGGATTATGGGGGAGCTGTTTTTT.